This TCR beta chain came from a study of STAT5B mutations in CD4+ large granular lymphocyte leukemia. Study-wide results and limits: Patient CD4-sorted repertoires looked more clonal than healthy CD4+ repertoires, even without putative leukemic clones. Main leukemic clonotypes were patient-specific, but about 26% appeared at low frequency elsewhere.

Trimming took off 5 bases at V and 9 bases at J, with 14 bases between the two ends. This CDR3 comprises 13 residues. CDR1 and CDR2 from the germline V gene are SEHNR and FQNEAQ (reference sequence). Original methodology: A productive frequency of 2.59 x 10-5 was the lowest detectable. TCRdb's table, derived via immunoSEQ multiplex PCR, lists solely in-frame clones and lacks some. V and J calls and clone size are as listed in that table; D and trimming were resolved from the DNA. In the table there are more than 20,000 clones, about 76% of which are singletons. In the case of this clone: The antigen is unknown.

Control samples were healthy donors' buffy coats. The sequenced material came from CD4+ T cells from blood buffy coats. The chain has TRBV7-9 and TRBJ2-1; D is tentatively TRBD1 or TRBD2 (5 bases each). This TCR derives from a human donor in good health. The CDR3 DNA is TGTGCCAGCAGCCGCCCGGGGCTAGGTGAGCAGTTCTTC. Protein: CASSRPGLGEQFF.